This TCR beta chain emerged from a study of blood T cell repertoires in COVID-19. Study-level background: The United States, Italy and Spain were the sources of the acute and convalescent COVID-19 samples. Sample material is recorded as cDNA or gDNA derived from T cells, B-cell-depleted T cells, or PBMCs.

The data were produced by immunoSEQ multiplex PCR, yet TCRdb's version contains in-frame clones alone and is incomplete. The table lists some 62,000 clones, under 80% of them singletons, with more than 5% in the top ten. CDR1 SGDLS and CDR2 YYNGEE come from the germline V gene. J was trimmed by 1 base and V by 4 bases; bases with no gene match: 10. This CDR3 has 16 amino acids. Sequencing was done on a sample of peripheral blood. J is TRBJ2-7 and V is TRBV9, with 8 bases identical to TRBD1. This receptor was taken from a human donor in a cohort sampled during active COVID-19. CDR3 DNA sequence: TGTGCCAGCAGCTCAACCGACAGGGGTTGGTCCTACGAGCAGTACTTC. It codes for CASSSTDRGWSYEQYF.